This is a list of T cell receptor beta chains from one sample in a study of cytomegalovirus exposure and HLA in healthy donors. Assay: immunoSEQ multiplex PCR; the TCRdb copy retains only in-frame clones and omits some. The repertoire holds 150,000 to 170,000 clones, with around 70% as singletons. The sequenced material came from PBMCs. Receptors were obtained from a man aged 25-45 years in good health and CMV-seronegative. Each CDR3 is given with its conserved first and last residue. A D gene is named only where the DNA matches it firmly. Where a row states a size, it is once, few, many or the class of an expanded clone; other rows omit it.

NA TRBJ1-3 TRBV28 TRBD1 TGTGCCAGCAGTTTAGGCAGGGGGCGCCCTGGAAACACCATATATTTT CASSLGRGRPGNTIYF
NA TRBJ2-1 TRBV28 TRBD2 TGTGCCAGCAGAGCGGGGGGCCTCAATGAGCAGTTCTTC CASRAGGLNEQFF
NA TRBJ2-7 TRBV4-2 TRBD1 TGTGCCAGCAGCCGAACCGAAGACAGGGGATCCTACGAGCAGTACTTC CASSRTEDRGSYEQYF
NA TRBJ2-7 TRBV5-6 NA TGTGCCAGCAGCCCATCGGGGTGGGACGAGCAGTACTTC CASSPSGWDEQYF
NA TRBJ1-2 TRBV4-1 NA TGCGCCAGCAGCCAAGAAGTCGGGGGGACGTCTCATGGCTACACCTTC CASSQEVGGTSHGYTF
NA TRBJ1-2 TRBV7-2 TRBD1 TGTGCCAGCAGCTTTGACAGGGAAGGCTATGGCTACACCTTC CASSFDREGYGYTF
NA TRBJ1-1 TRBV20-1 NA TGCAGTGCTAGGGGGACTAACGAAGCTTTCTTT CSARGTNEAFF
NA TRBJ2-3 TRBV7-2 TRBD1 TGTGCCAGCAGCTCGACAGGGGAATACACAGATACGCAGTATTTT CASSSTGEYTDTQYF
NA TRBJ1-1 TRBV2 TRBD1 TGTGCCAGCAAGAAGGACAGGGTGGGCACTGAAGCTTTCTTT CASKKDRVGTEAFF
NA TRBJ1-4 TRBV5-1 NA TGCGCCAGCAGCTCTCAGACCGGGAATGAAAAACTGTTTTTT CASSSQTGNEKLFF
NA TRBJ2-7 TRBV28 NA TGTGCCAGCAGTCACAGGCAGTACTCCTACGAGCAGTACTTC CASSHRQYSYEQYF
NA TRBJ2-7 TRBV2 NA TGTGCCAGCTACCGACTAGCCTACGAGCAGTACTTC CASYRLAYEQYF
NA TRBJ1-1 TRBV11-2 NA TGTGCCAGCAGCTTATGGGAGGGGGACACTGAAGCTTTCTTT CASSLWEGDTEAFF
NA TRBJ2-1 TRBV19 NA TGTGCCAGTAAAGGGAGAGGGTCCTACAATGAGCAGTTCTTC CASKGRGSYNEQFF
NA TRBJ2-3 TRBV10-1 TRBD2 TGCGCCAGCAGGCCGAGTAGCGGGGTCGAAGATACGCAGTATTTT CASRPSSGVEDTQYF
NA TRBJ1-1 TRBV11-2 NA TGTGCCAGCAGCTTAGTTTCAGGGGCTCCTGAAGCTTTCTTT CASSLVSGAPEAFF
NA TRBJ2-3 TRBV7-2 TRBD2 TGTGCCACAACGGGGGGGACAGATACGCAGTATTTT CATTGGTDTQYF
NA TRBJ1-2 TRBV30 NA TGTGCCTGGAGTGTAAGACGGAGTGTTAACTATGGCTACACCTTC CAWSVRRSVNYGYTF
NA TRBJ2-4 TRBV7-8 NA TGTGCCAGCAGCTTAGGGCGCGCGGCGGGAAACATTCAGTACTTC CASSLGRAAGNIQYF
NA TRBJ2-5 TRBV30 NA TGTGCCTGGAGTGTAGGAGGATACCAAGAGACCCAGTACTTC CAWSVGGYQETQYF
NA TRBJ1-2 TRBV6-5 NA TGTGCCAGCAGCCCACGGACCGCCGCGGGCTATGGCTACACCTTC CASSPRTAAGYGYTF
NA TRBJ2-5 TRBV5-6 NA TGTGCCAGCAGCTTGGCAGGGGCAGAGACCCAGTACTTC CASSLAGAETQYF
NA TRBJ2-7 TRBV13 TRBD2 TGTGCCAGCAGCTTAGCGGGGGGTACCTACGAGCAGTACTTC CASSLAGGTYEQYF
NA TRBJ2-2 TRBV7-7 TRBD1 TGTGCTAGCAGGGGGCGTACCGGGGAGCTGTTTTTT CASRGRTGELFF
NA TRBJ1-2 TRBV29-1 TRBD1 TGCAGCGTTTCTATACCGGGACAGGGGGACTATGGCTACACCTTC CSVSIPGQGDYGYTF
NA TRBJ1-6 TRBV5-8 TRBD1 TGTGCCAGCAGCCCTGACAGGGGGCGCGGGGGGGGGTATAATTCACCCCTCCACTTT CASSPDRGRGGGYNSPLHF
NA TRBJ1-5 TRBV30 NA TGTGCCTGGAGTGTTCAAGGGGCCAATCAGCCCCAGCATTTT CAWSVQGANQPQHF
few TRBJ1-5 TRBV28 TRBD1 TGTGCCAGCAGTTTGGGACAGGGGTACTATAGCAATCAGCCCCAGCATTTT CASSLGQGYYSNQPQHF
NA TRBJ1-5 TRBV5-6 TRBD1 TGTGCCAGCAGCTTGGGGACAGGTAGCAATCAGCCCCAGCATTTT CASSLGTGSNQPQHF
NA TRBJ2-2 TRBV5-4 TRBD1 TGTGCCAGCAGCTTGAGGACAGGGATATTTGCCGGGGAGCTGTTTTTT CASSLRTGIFAGELFF
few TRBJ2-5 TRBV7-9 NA TGTGCCAGCAGCCCCTCACTCGAAGAGACCCAGTACTTC CASSPSLEETQYF
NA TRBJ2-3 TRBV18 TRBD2 TGTGCCAGCTCACCAGGACTAGCAGCGGATACGCAGTATTTT CASSPGLAADTQYF
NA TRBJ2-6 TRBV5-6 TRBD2 TGTGCCAGCAGCGGGGGGGGGAGAGGGGCCAACGTCCTGCCTTTC CASSGGGRGANVLPF
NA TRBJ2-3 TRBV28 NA TGTGCCAGCGCCCCTATCGGGGGCACAGATACGCAGTATTTT CASAPIGGTDTQYF
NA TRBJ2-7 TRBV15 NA TGTGCCACCCAAAGTGCGGGTCGCGAGCAGTACTTC CATQSAGREQYF
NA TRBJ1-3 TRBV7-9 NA TGTTCCAGCAGCCTAGTACTCAACACCATATATTTT CSSSLVLNTIYF
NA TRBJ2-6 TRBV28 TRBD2 TGTGCCATTCGGACTAGCGGGGGGGCCGCCGGGGCCAACGTCCTGACTTTC CAIRTSGGAAGANVLTF
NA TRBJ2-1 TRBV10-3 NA TGTGCCATCAGTGATCCAGGGATAGTATTCGGAAATCGGAATGAGCAGTTCTTC CAISDPGIVFGNRNEQFF
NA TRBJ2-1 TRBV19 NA TGTGCCAGTAGTCAGGGGCTCGACAATGAGCAGTTCTTC CASSQGLDNEQFF
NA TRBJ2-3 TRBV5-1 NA TGCGCCAGCAGCTTACAGGGATTCACAGATACGCAGTATTTT CASSLQGFTDTQYF
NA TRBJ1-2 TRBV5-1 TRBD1 TGCGCCAGCAGCCGAGTGGAGACAGGGATAACTAACTATGGCTACACCTTC CASSRVETGITNYGYTF
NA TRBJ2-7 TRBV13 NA TGTGCCAGCAGCTTAACAGGGCAGCAGTACTTC CASSLTGQQYF
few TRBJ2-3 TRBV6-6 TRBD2 TGTGCCAGCAGTTATCGGGACTACACAGATACGCAGTATTTT CASSYRDYTDTQYF
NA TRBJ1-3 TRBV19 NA TGTGCCAGTAGTGAGAGGGATTCTGGAAACACCATATATTTT CASSERDSGNTIYF
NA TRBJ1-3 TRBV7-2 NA TGTGCCAGCAGCCCGACAGTTTTTGGAAACACCATATATTTT CASSPTVFGNTIYF
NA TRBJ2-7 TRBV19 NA TGTGCCAGTAGTCCCCAGGGGCCGTCCCACGAGCAGTACTTC CASSPQGPSHEQYF
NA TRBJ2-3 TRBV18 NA TGTGCCAGCTCACCTCCGGGAAACACAGATACGCAGTATTTT CASSPPGNTDTQYF
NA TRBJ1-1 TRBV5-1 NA TGCGCCAGCAGCCTCGGGACAATGAACACTGAAGCTTTCTTT CASSLGTMNTEAFF
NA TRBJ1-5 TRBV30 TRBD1 TGTGCCTGGAGGAAGCAGGGGGTAGGGCAGCCCCAGCATTTT CAWRKQGVGQPQHF
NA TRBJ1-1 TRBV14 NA TGTGCCAGCAGCGAGGACACCTACACTGAAGCTTTCTTT CASSEDTYTEAFF
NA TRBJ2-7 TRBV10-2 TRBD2 TGCGCCAGCAAGCGGGACGTATCCTACGAGCAGTACTTC CASKRDVSYEQYF
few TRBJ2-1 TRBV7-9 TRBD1 TGTGCCAGCAGCCCCGACAGGGGGTTTGGGCAGTTCTTC CASSPDRGFGQFF
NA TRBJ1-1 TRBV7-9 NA TGTTCCAGCAGCCCAGTATCTACTGAAGCTTTCTTT CSSSPVSTEAFF
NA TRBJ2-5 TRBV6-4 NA TGTGCCAGCAGTGACCAGGCAGGTGGAGAGACCCAGTACTTC CASSDQAGGETQYF
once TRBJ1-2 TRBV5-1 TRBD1 TGCGCCAGCAGCAGAGGGACAGGGGCTAACTATGGCTACACCTTC CASSRGTGANYGYTF
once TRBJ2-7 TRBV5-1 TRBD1 TGCGCCAGCAGCCTGGGAGATGGGACAGGGGTGTTCGAGCAGTACTTC CASSLGDGTGVFEQYF